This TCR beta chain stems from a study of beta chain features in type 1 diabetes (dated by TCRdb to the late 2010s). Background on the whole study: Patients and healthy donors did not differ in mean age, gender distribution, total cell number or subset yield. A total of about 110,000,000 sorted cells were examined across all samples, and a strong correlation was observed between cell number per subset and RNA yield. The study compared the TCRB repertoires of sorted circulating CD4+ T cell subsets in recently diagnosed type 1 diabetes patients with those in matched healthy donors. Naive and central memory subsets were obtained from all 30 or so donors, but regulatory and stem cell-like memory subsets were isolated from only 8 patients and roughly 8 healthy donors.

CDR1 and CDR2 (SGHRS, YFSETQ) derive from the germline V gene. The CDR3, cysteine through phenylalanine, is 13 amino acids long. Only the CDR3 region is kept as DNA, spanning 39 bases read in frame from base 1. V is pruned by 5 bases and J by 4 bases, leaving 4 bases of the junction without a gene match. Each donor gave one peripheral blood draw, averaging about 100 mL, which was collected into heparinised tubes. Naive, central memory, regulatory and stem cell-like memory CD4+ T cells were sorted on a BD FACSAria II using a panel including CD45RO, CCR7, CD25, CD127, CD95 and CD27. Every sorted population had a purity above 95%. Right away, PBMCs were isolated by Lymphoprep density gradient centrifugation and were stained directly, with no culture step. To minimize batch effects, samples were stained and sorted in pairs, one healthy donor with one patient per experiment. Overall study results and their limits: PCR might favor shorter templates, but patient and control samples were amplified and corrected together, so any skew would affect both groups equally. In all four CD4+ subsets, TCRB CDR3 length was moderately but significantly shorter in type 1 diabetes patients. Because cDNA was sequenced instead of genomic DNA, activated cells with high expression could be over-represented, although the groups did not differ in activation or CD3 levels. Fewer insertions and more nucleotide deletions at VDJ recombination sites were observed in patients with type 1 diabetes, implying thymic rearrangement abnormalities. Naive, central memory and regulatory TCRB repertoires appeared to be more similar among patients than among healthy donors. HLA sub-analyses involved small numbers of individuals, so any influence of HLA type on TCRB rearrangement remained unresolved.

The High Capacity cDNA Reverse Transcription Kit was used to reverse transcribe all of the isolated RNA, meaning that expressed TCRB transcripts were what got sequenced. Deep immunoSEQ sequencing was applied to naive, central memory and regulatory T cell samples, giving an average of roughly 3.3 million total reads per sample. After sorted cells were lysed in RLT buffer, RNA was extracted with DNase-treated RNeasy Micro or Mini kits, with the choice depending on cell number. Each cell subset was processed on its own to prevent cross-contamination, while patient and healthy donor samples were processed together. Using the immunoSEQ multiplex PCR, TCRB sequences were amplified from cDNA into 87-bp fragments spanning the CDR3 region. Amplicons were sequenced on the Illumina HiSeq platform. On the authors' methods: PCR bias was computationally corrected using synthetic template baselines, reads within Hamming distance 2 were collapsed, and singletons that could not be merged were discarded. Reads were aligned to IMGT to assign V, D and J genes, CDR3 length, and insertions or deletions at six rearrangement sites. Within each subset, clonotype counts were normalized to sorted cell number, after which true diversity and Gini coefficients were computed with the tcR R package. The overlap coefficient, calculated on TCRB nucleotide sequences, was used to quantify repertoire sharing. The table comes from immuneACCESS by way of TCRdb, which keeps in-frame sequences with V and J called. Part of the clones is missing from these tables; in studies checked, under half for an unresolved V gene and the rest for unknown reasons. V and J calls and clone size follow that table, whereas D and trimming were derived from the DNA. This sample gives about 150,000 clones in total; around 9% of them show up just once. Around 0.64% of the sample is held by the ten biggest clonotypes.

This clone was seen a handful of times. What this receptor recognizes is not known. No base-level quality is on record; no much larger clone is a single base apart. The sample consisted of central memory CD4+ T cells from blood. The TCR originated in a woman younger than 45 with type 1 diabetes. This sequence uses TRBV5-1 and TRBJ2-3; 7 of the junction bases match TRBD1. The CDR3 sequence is CASSTGEPDTQYF. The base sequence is TGCGCCAGCAGTACAGGGGAACCAGATACGCAGTATTTT.